The source of this T cell receptor beta chain is a study of CD8 T cells in Susac syndrome. Treatment-naive patients with stable or active relapsing-remitting disease served as multiple sclerosis controls. With random hexamers, reverse transcription was performed on about 0.5 to 1 ug of RNA. Via MiXCR, TCRdb re-called the immunoSEQ multiplex PCR reads, giving one row per CDR3 protein. The table lists 250,000 to 350,000 distinct CDR3 sequences, 92% of them singletons. This sequence was found in a human donor with multiple sclerosis. Specimen: CD4+ T cells from PBMCs.

The CDR3, as DNA: TGTGCCAGCAGCGTAGGATGGGCGAACACTGAAGCTTTCTTT. It specifies CASSVGWANTEAFF. The chain uses TRBV9 and TRBJ1-1; D is unresolved. Germline V gene lookup returns CDR1 SGDLS and CDR2 YYNGEE. V lost 0 bases to trimming and J lost 1 base, with 7 bases between them. The CDR3 sequence is 14 residues long.